The clone carrying this T cell receptor beta chain was found a few times. Its antigen remains unidentified. This sample was included in a study of blood T cells in healthy people across ages. About the research overall: About one barcoded beta molecule per two T cells was the capture yield of template switching.

A J-beta primer mix and a sample-barcoded 5' primer were used in a second PCR of roughly 7 to 12 cycles. The template-switch adaptor was a 5' adaptor with 12 random nucleotides. It tagged each cDNA molecule. In TCRdb, the 5' RACE reads were re-called with MiXCR into one record per CDR3 protein. Of just under 750,000 distinct CDR3 sequences listed, around a fifth are singletons. The study's findings and limits: Changes in expanded clonotypes were possibly confounded, as the CMV status of donors was unknown. It was held that diversity estimates obtained from one million T cells represented underestimates.

Material for sequencing was blood. This clonotype was sampled from a man in his 70s in good health.

The CDR3 protein is CASNLGGGAETQYF. As DNA, the CDR3 is TGTGCCAGCAATCTTGGCGGGGGGGCTGAGACCCAGTACTTC. This chain uses TRBV12-3 or TRBV12-4 with TRBJ2-5; 9 bases agree with TRBD2. The CDR3 has 14 amino acids. With 7 bases clipped from V and 5 bases from J, the junction kept 8 bases outside the gene matches.